The next 13 T cell receptor beta chains were all read from a single sample in a study of molecular identifiers for immune sequencing clone quantification. TCRdb recomputed calls from the PCR reads with MiXCR, one row per CDR3 protein. The sample yields some 680,000 distinct CDR3 sequences, 25% seen once. What was sequenced was naive CD8+ T cells from blood, with Jurkat cell RNA spiked in. Subset: FACS-sorted CD8+CD4-CCR7+CD45RA+ naive T cells. All receptors come from a human donor in good health. Some libraries in this study had Jurkat cell RNA spiked in.

There are many counts of this clonotype. The V call is TRBV27, the J call TRBJ2-6; D remains unclear. Germline V gene data show CDR1 as MNHEY and CDR2 as SMNVEV (reference sequence). The V end lost 7 bases, the J end lost 0 bases, and 16 bases lay between the germline ends. The CDR3 sequence is 17 residues long. CDR3 in DNA: TGTGCCAGCACTTCCGAGATGTGGGGCTCTGGGGCCAACGTCCTGACTTTC. Residues: CASTSEMWGSGANVLTF.

This clonotype was seen ten or more times. This rearrangement joins TRBV27 to TRBJ2-1; D is uncertain. This CDR3 region has 12 residues. Germline CDR1 and CDR2: MNHEY and SMNVEV (reference sequence). The V end was cut by 6 bases, the J end by 10 bases, with 13 bases between. The CDR3 region is CASSSLSEEQFF. The CDR3 region has the DNA TGTGCCAGCAGCAGTTTATCCGAGGAGCAGTTCTTC.

In its sample, this clonotype was seen a few times. The CDR3 spells CASSFSGADEQYF. CDR3 DNA sequence: TGTGCCAGCAGTTTTTCAGGGGCGGACGAGCAGTACTTC. The chain carries TRBV12-3 or TRBV12-4 and TRBJ2-7, with TRBD1 as a possible D gene (6 bases). The CDR3 has 13 amino acids. Trimming cost V 3 bases and J 5 bases, with 11 bases left between them.

Ten or more counts support this clonotype. The chain employs TRBV5-5 and TRBJ1-1, with a tentative D call TRBD1 (5 bases). Trimming took off 0 bases at V and 8 bases at J, with 14 bases between the two ends. Germline CDR1 reads SGHKS; CDR2 reads YYEKEE (reference sequence). The CDR3 totals 14 residues. The CDR3 bases are TGTGCCAGCAGCTTGGGAGTTGATGGGACGGAAGCTTTCTTT. It specifies CASSLGVDGTEAFF.

This clonotype was detected a few times. This sequence joins TRBV19 and TRBJ1-1, with unresolved D. This CDR3 spans 15 amino acids. Germline V gene sequence: CDR1 LNHDA, CDR2 SQIVND (reference sequence). Trimming removed 6 bases at V and 9 bases at J, with 23 bases between. The CDR3, as DNA: TGTGCCAGTAGCCCAAGTTTCCATGCCGCGGATAAAGCTTTCTTT. This codes for CASSPSFHAADKAFF.

This clonotype was detected only a few times. The chain carries TRBV7-8 and TRBJ2-5; D could derive from TRBD1 or TRBD2 (6 bases each). The CDR3 has 12 amino acids. V lost 8 bases to trimming and J lost 7 bases, with 14 bases between them. Germline loops: CDR1 SGHVS, CDR2 FQNEAQ. The CDR3 loop reads CASGPEGGTQYF. The CDR3 DNA follows: TGTGCCAGCGGGCCCGAGGGGGGGACCCAGTACTTC.

This clonotype was counted at least ten times. The chain recombines TRBV28 with TRBJ2-5, with D perhaps given as TRBD1 or TRBD2 (5 bases each). Trimming shortened V by 3 bases and J by 2 bases, and 10 bases separated the two germline ends. The germline V gene encodes CDR1 MDHEN and CDR2 SYDVKM. The CDR3 covers 14 residues. The CDR3, as DNA: TGTGCCAGCAGTTTTTTCGGGGCTCAAGAGACCCAGTACTTC. Translation gives CASSFFGAQETQYF.

About this clonotype itself: This may stem from a read error, because a much larger clone lies one nucleotide away. This chain links TRBV9 with TRBJ2-2; TRBD2 agrees at 7 bases. This CDR3 is 18 amino acids long. The junction had 12 bases not matched to a gene; V was cut back by 0 bases and J by 4 bases. Germline lookup yields CDR1 SGDLS and CDR2 YYNGEE. In nucleotides, the CDR3 is TGTGCCAGCAGCGTAGAAGAACTAGCGTACCCTAGCACCGGGGAGCTGTTTTTT. It yields the protein CASSVEELAYPSTGELFF.

The chain is built from TRBV7-6 and TRBJ2-3; D possibly uses TRBD1 or TRBD2 (5 bases each). The CDR3 consists of 15 residues. Between the trimmed V and J ends, which lost 8 bases and 4 bases, there was a span of 19 bases. Germline V lookup: CDR1 SGHVS, CDR2 FNYEAQ. The CDR3 bases are TGTGCCAGCCGCCTCGGTTGGGGCGGGCCAGATACGCAGTATTTT. It specifies CASRLGWGGPDTQYF.

The chain joins TRBV24-1 to TRBJ2-7, with 7 bases fitting TRBD2. The V and J ends lost 3 bases and 6 bases, in that order; junction bases with no gene match: 10. Germline V gene lookup returns CDR1 KGHDR and CDR2 SFDVKD. The CDR3 is 15 residues long. The CDR3 region is CATSDKAAGESEQYF. The CDR3 DNA sequence: TGTGCCACCAGTGATAAGGCGGCGGGAGAATCCGAGCAGTACTTC.

Of note for this clonotype: At one of its ends the junction is not consistent with the germline gene, which may arise from a read error. This rearrangement joins TRBV3-1 to TRBJ2-7; D may be TRBD2 (5 bases). The germline V gene encodes CDR1 LGHDT and CDR2 YNNKEL (reference sequence). This CDR3 spans 13 amino acids. CDR3 in amino acids: CASSLAGSYGQYF. The CDR3 region has the DNA TGTGCCAGCAGCCTGGCGGGCTCCTACGGGCAGTACTTC.

In the case of this clonotype: Here the CDR3 omits its conserved ending phenylalanine or tryptophan, so a read error is the likely source. The V call is TRBV5-3, the J call TRBJ2-5; TRBD1 matches at 7 bases. TRBV5-3 is flagged as an ORF with uncertain function. The CDR3 spans 14 residues. After removal of 8 bases from V and 2 bases from J, the junction contained 9 bases not matched to a gene. CDR3: CASSPGTAQETQYL. In nucleotides, the CDR3 is TGTGCCAGCAGCCCCGGGACAGCACAAGAGACCCAGTACCTC.

The table lists this clonotype with a count of one. Germline is not matched at one junction end, which may reflect a read error. The genes are TRBV29-1 and TRBJ2-1; 9 positions agree with TRBD2. Germline CDR1 is SQVTM and CDR2 is ANQGSEA. The CDR3 consists of 14 residues. The CDR3 DNA follows: TGCAGCGTTGATGAGGGAGCGGGGGGCGGTGAGCAGTTCTTT. Protein sequence: CSVDEGAGGGEQFF.